This paragraph reports one T cell receptor beta chain. The data stem from a study of blood T cells in healthy people across ages. Then a second PCR, running roughly 7 to 11 cycles, was carried out with a sample-barcoded 5' primer and a J-beta primer mix. TCRdb passed the 5' RACE reads through MiXCR, listing each CDR3 protein once. This table holds 500,000 to 700,000 distinct CDR3 sequences, around 31% found once. The individuals who served as donors were healthy Caucasians living in Russia, aged roughly 6 to 100. This CDR3 has 15 amino acids. The germline gives CDR1 KGHSH, CDR2 LQKENI. Trimming took 0 bases from V and 2 from J, leaving 10 bases between them.

The V gene is TRBV18, the J gene TRBJ1-2; TRBD1 might be the D (5 bases). Specimen: blood. The sequence was collected from a woman of 80 years or more in good health. The DNA for the CDR3 is TGTGCCAGCTCACCACCCAGGGTCGGGAACTATGGCTACACCTTC. This gives the protein CASSPPRVGNYGYTF.